This T cell receptor beta chain comes out of a study of cytomegalovirus exposure and HLA in healthy donors (dated by TCRdb to the late 2010s). In the study overall: In an earlier analysis of 450 to 750 of the donors, about 260 Gb of sequence data and 120 million or so unique TCR beta sequences from 180 million or so T cells were reported. An early release covering roughly 640 HLA-typed donors comprised about 310 gigabases of sequencing data and around 80 million unique TCR sequences. Of the 300 to 500 genotyped donors, 75% to 85% were placed in the genetic ancestry cluster associated with self-reported Caucasian donors. The study was designed to test whether signatures of past pathogen exposure could be identified by cataloging public T cell receptors. Using immunosequencing, the study profiled T cell repertoires from fewer than 700 subjects and related those repertoires to cytomegalovirus serostatus. Along with the approximately 600-subject first cohort, a separate validation cohort of roughly 110 different subjects was used. To predict cytomegalovirus infection status, the study brought together high-throughput TCR immunosequencing, statistical association of individual TCRs with disease status, and machine learning. A later analysis re-examined previously published TCR beta repertoires from several hundred donors and added high-resolution HLA genotyping to investigate patterns of TCR occurrence. In the later analysis, no new phenotypic data were used to find candidate immune exposures; instead, reliance was placed on TCR beta sequences and their occurrence across donors. An earlier analysis of some 600 of the donors applied high-throughput TCR beta sequencing to assess whether each TCR beta V gene segment acted as functional or pseudogenic. Donor age, sex, ethnicity and CMV serostatus were collected together with the repertoire data. In a later genetic analysis, genome-wide SNP genotypes for 398 of the 666 donors were used, and that subset was treated as a discovery cohort. All discovery cohort repertoires had been generated on a single sequencing platform. Both class I and class II loci were covered by HLA typing, at four-digit resolution. The number of donors typed differed by locus, with about 629-630 for A, B, C, DRB1 and DQB1, roughly 520 for DQA1, 600 to 610 for DPA1, and approximately 470 for DPB1. Because of strong linkage in the cohort, roughly five DR-DQ haplotypes were treated as single units for association and clustering. On average, around 200,000 unique TCR beta nucleotide sequences were sequenced per donor among fewer than 500 genotyped donors of the cohort, with roughly 18% of those sequences being non-productive.

Results the study describes overall, beyond this receptor: A cluster of highly shared sequence variants was judged likely to represent a technical artifact of the sequencing pipeline. Most TCR sequences were seen in very few donors, while some public TCRs were found in many individuals. Linkage disequilibrium might explain the correlated functional status among segregating V segments, but an unknown experimental factor could not be excluded. Broadly in line with IMGT annotations, most TCR beta V segments showed up in productive rearrangements about 87% or about 30% of the time in an earlier analysis of 587 of the donors. A further reported finding was that TCR beta sequences accurately predicted the HLA-A and HLA-B alleles for most subjects in the first cohort. In a later genetic analysis, a missense DCLRE1C variant was associated with V-gene and J-gene trimming of TCR beta chains, and the association was replicated in an independent cohort. When HLA alleles, especially DR and DQ, strongly co-occurred, attributing TCR associations to individual alleles was difficult. According to a later analysis, parvovirus B19, influenza, CMV and Epstein-Barr virus appeared linked to several top co-occurrence clusters. Over 15 rarely observed V segments, including chromosome 9 orphons, were excluded from the earlier analysis of several hundred of the donors because counts were too low. Compared with the roughly 670-donor mean, donors in an Asian-associated ancestry cluster had fewer N-insertions in productive TCRs, according to a later genetic analysis. The classifier was reported to diagnose cytomegalovirus status with high specificity and sensitivity in both the original cohort and the validation cohort. According to a later analysis, TCR association rates differed among HLA loci, with DRB1 alleles showing the most associated TCRs and HLA-C alleles showing the fewest. In a later analysis, most CMV-associated TCR beta chains were found to appear HLA-restricted, with HLA associations seemingly driven largely by CMV exposure. In a later analysis, HLA-associated TCR beta chains were found to be more clonally expanded and to have lower generation probabilities than equally common non-associated chains. Sequencing depth was assumed to be roughly uniform across donors in the presence/absence analyses, though that assumption may not hold. This cohort had only TCR beta chains sequenced, and the lack of alpha or paired-chain data limited which features could be detected. In vitro tests confirmed that a few of the cytomegalovirus-associated TCR beta chains recognize cytomegalovirus antigens. The study listed over 150 TCR beta chains as associated with cytomegalovirus. Some IMGT-functional V segments, including TRBV6-2 and TRBV6-3, could not be distinguished by the 87-base-pair reads and were therefore excluded. Immune exposure information for the cohort was limited to CMV serostatus. The authors suggested that the approach could potentially be generalized to other disease states and immunological phenotypes. In a later analysis, more than 15,000 TCR beta sequences were associated with specific HLA alleles at a false discovery rate of 0.05. HLA typing was unavailable for some donors at each locus, so association tests used only the typed subset.

V was cut back by 4 bases and J by 3 bases, leaving a gap of 2 bases between them. The CDR3, cysteine through phenylalanine, is 12 amino acids long. Only the CDR3 DNA stays, 36 bases, in frame from base 1. Based on the germline V gene, the CDR1 and CDR2 sequences are SGDLS and YYNGEE. Libraries came from the immunoSEQ multiplex PCR assay. For the multiplex PCR, a mixture combining 60 forward primers for TCR Vbeta segments and 13 reverse primers for TCR Jbeta segments was used. The CDR3 region of rearranged TCR beta genes was amplified from genomic DNA with a multiplex PCR assay. The Illumina HiSeq System was used to sequence the amplified TCR beta libraries as 87-base-pair reads. Regarding the original processing steps: In a later analysis, 70 million to 95 million unique TCR beta chains were counted across the 666 repertoires, and roughly 11 million of these chains were shared by at least two donors. Raw reads were error-corrected and collapsed into unique sequences by a nearest-neighbor algorithm in which closely related sequences were merged to remove PCR and sequencing errors. V, D and J gene segments were assigned by aligning CDR3 sequences to IMGT reference sequences. For a sequence to be retained, a match of at least six nucleotides was required to both a V gene segment and a J gene segment. Rearrangements were classified as productive when the CDR3 lacked stop codons and remained in frame with V and J, and all other rearrangements were classified as non-productive. Following IMGT convention, CDR3 was defined as the stretch from the second conserved V-encoded cysteine up to the conserved J-encoded phenylalanine. The earlier analysis of a few hundred of the donors excluded any sequence lacking an unambiguous match to a single V gene segment. In an earlier analysis of several hundred of the donors, a V segment was called functional when productive rearrangements were above 56.7%, and segregating when the standard deviation between donors exceeded 5%. To diagnose cytomegalovirus status from the catalog of TCR beta chain sequences, a statistical classification framework was built. In a later analysis, V and J genes were assigned by comparing TCR nucleotide sequences against IMGT/GENE-DB human TR gene sequences. In a later analysis, CDR3 sequences and most-parsimonious VDJ recombination scenarios were assigned using the TCRdist pipeline. In a later analysis, each TCR beta chain was defined by its CDR3 amino acid sequence together with its V-gene family, and reads without a unique V-gene family were excluded. As a way to deal with suspected cross-contamination and a sequencing artifact, a later analysis dropped over 550 nucleotide sequences that were highly shared and had low generation probability. For each public chain, a later analysis derived a clonal expansion index from normalized ranks of inferred template counts within each repertoire. Generation probabilities in a later analysis came from a VDJ recombination model fitted to out-of-frame rearrangements, and those results were checked against IGoR. In a later analysis, hypergeometric tests were used to score TCR-TCR, TCR-HLA and TCR-CMV co-occurrence, with a repertoire-size bias correction applied to TCR pairs. In a later analysis, false discovery rates were estimated by permuting HLA or CMV assignments 20 times. A later analysis grouped co-occurring TCRs with DBSCAN, adding TCRdist sequence similarity when clustering within HLA-allele-positive subsets. Repertoires with fewer than 30,000 or more than 120,000 public chains were left out of co-occurrence clustering, as were several repertoires with anomalous nucleotide sharing. TCRdb re-hosts the immuneACCESS table, in-frame sequences only. Its copies lack some clones; in the studies checked, an unresolved V gene accounts for under half of them, and the cause for the rest is not known. V and J calls plus clone size are reproduced from that table; the DNA served to infer D and trimming. Here the sample has roughly 200,000 clones; more than 65% occur a single time. The ten largest clones capture about 1.7% of the sample.

The cohort comprised 550 to 700 healthy bone marrow donors. All cohort members were sampled while nominally healthy, although unrecorded immune exposures were likely present. The donor was CMV seronegative and belonged to the group of around 350 seronegative cohort members. Each donor provided a peripheral blood sample, and peripheral blood mononuclear cells were used for TCR beta sequencing. The Qiagen DNeasy Blood Extraction Kit was used to extract genomic DNA from the blood cell samples. As regards this clone: Which antigen it targets is not known. There are no base qualities to consult, and no much larger clone falls within one base.

Recombination linked TRBV9 to TRBJ1-6, with the D segment identity uncertain. The sequencing sample was made of PBMCs. The source is a man aged 50-59 years in good health and CMV-seronegative. The nucleotide sequence reads TGTGCCAGCAGCTACTATAATTCACCCCTCCACTTT. It encodes CASSYYNSPLHF.